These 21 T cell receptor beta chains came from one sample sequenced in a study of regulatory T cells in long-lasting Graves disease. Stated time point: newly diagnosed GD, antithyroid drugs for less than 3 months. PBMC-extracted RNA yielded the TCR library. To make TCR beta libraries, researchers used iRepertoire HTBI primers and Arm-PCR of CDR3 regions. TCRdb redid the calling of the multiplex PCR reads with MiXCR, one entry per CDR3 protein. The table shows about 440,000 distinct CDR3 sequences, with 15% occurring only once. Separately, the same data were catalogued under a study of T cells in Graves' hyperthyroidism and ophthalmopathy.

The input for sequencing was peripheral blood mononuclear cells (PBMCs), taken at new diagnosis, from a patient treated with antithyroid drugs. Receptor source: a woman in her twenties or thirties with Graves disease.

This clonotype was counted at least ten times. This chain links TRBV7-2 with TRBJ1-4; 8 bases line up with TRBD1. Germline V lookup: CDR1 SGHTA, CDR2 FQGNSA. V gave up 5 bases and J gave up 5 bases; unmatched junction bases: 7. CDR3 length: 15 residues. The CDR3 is CASSPRTGRNEKLFF. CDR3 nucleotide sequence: TGTGCCAGCAGCCCCAGGACAGGGCGGAATGAAAAACTGTTTTTT.

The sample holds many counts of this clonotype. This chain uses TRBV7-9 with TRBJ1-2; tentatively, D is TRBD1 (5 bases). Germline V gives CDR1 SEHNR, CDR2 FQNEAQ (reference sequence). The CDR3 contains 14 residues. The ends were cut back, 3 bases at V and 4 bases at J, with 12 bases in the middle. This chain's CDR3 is CASSFDSRSYGYTF. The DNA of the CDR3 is TGTGCCAGCAGCTTCGACAGCAGGTCCTATGGCTACACCTTC.

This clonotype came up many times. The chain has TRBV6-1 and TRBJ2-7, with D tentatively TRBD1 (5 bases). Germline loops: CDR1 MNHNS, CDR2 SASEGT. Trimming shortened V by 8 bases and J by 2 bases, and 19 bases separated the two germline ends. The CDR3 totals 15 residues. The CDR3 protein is CASSPDRITTYEQYF. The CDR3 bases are TGTGCCAGCTCACCAGACAGAATCACTACCTACGAGCAGTACTTC.

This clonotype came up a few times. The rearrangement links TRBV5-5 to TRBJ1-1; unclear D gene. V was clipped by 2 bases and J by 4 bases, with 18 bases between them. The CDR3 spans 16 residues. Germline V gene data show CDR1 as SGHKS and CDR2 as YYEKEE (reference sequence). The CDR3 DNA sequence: TGTGCCAGCAGCTTCACTGGGCCGCGGGCCGCCACTGAAGCTTTCTTT. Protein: CASSFTGPRAATEAFF.

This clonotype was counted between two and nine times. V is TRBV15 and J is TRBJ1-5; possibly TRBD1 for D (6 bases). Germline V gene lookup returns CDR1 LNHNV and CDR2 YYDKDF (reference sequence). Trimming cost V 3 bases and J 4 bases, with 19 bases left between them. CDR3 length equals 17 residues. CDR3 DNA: TGTGCCACCAGCAGGGCGGGAGGGGGGCGCGGTAATCAGCCCCAGCATTTT. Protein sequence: CATSRAGGGRGNQPQHF.

CDR3 sequence: CASAQTGYNEQFF. The CDR3 DNA reads TGTGCCAGCGCTCAAACGGGATACAATGAGCAGTTCTTC. V usage is TRBV19 and J usage is TRBJ2-1; tentative D call: TRBD2 (5 bases). The germline gives CDR1 LNHDA, CDR2 SQIVND (reference sequence). CDR3 size: 13 residues. Trimming took off 9 bases at V and 4 bases at J, with 13 bases between the two ends.

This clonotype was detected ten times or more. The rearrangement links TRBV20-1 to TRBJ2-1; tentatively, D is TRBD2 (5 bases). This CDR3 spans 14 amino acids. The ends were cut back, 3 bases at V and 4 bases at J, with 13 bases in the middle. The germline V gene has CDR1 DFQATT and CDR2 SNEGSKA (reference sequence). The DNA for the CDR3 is TGCAGTGCTAGGCGACGGGAAAGGTACAATGAGCAGTTCTTC. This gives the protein CSARRRERYNEQFF.

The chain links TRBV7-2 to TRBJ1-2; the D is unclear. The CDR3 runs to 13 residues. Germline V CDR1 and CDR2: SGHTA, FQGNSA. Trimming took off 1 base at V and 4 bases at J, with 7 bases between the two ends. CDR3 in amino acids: CASSLEQLYGYTF. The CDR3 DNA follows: TGTGCCAGCAGCTTAGAGCAGCTCTATGGCTACACCTTC.

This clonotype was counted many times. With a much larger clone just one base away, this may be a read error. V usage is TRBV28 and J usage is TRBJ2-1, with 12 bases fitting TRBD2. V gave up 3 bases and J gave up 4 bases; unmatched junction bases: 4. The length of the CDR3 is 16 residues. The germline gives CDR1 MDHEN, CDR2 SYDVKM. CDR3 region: CASSFLAGGPYNEQFF. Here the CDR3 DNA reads TGTGCCAGCAGTTTCCTAGCGGGAGGGCCTTACAATGAGCAGTTCTTC. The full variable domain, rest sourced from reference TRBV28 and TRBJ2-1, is DVKVTQSSRYLVKRTGEKVFLECVQDMDHENMFWYRQDPGLGLRLIYFSYDVKMKEKGDIPEGYSVSREKKERFSLILESASTNQTSMYLCASSFLAGGPYNEQFFGPGTRLTVL.

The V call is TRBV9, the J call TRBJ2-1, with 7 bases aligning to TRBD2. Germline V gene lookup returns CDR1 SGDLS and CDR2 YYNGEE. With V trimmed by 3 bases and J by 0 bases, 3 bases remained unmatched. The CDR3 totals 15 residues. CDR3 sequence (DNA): TGTGCCAGCAGCGGTGGGGACTACTCCTACAATGAGCAGTTCTTC. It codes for CASSGGDYSYNEQFF.

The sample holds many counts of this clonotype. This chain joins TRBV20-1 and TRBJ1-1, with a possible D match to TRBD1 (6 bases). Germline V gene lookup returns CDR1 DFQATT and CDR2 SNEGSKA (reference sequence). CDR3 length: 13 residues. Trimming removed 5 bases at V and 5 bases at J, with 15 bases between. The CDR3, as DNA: TGCAGTGCTCTAGGGGGTACGGAAACTGAAGCTTTCTTT. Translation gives CSALGGTETEAFF.

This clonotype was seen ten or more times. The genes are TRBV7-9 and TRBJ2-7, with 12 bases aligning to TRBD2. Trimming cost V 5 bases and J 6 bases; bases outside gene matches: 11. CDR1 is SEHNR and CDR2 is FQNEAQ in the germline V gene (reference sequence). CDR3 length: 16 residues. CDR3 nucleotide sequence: TGTGCCAGCAGCCGCCCGACTAGCGGGAGAGGTGTCGAGCAGTACTTC. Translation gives CASSRPTSGRGVEQYF.

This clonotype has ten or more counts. The CDR3 region is CASSVGQAYQETQYF. CDR3 DNA: TGTGCCAGCAGTGTGGGACAGGCCTACCAAGAGACCCAGTACTTC. The V and J genes are TRBV6-1 and TRBJ2-5, with 8 bases that match TRBD1. From germline, CDR1 is MNHNS and CDR2 SASEGT. The V gene end was trimmed by 4 bases and the J gene end by 0 bases; junction bases not matched to a gene: 4. This CDR3 spans 15 amino acids.

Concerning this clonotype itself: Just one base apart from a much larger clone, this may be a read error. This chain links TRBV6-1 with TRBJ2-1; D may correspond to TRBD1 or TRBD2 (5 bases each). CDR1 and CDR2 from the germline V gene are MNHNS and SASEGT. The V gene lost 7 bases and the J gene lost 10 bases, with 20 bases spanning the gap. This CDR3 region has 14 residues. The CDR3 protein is CASTQGREGNEQFF. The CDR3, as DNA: TGTGCCAGCACCCAAGGACGTGAGGGGAACGAGCAGTTCTTC.

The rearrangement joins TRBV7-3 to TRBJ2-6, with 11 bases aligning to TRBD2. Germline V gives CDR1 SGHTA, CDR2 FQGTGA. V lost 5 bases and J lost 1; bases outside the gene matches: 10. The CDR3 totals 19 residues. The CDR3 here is CASSTQPSSGRSGANVLTF. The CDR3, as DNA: TGTGCCAGCAGCACCCAACCATCTAGCGGGAGGTCTGGGGCCAACGTCCTGACTTTC.

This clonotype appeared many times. The CDR3 loop is CSARTGGAYEQYF. CDR3 coding DNA: TGCAGTGCCCGGACAGGGGGAGCCTACGAGCAGTACTTC. The chain employs TRBV20-1 and TRBJ2-7; TRBD1 agrees at 10 bases. The CDR3 consists of 13 residues. Germline lookup yields CDR1 DFQATT and CDR2 SNEGSKA (reference sequence). V was pared by 6 bases and J by 2 bases, with 4 bases of the junction left unmatched.

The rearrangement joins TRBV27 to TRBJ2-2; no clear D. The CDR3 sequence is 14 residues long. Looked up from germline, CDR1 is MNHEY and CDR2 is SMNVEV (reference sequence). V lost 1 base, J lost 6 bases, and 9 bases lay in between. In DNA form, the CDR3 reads TGTGCCAGCAGTTTATACGATGTGGCCGGGGAGCTGTTTTTT. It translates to CASSLYDVAGELFF.

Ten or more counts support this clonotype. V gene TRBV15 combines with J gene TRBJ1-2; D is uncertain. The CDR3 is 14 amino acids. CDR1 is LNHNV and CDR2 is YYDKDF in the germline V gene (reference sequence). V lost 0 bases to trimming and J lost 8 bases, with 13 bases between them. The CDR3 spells CATSRDRQTGGYTF. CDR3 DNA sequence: TGTGCCACCAGCAGAGATAGGCAGACCGGCGGCTACACCTTC.

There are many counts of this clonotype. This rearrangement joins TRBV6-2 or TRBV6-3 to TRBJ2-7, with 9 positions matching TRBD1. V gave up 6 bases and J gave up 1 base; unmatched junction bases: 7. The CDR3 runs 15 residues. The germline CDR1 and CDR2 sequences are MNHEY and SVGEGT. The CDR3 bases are TGTGCCAGCAGGGGGGACAGGGCGGTTTCCTACGAGCAGTACTTC. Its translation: CASRGDRAVSYEQYF.

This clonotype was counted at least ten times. CDR3 region: CASNTDRSSYGYTF. The CDR3 nucleotides read TGTGCCAGCAACACGGACAGATCTTCTTATGGCTACACCTTC. V usage is TRBV12-3 or TRBV12-4 and J usage is TRBJ1-2; a possible D gene is TRBD1 (6 bases). The V gene lost 7 bases and the J gene lost 5 bases, with 17 bases spanning the gap. This CDR3 region has 14 residues.

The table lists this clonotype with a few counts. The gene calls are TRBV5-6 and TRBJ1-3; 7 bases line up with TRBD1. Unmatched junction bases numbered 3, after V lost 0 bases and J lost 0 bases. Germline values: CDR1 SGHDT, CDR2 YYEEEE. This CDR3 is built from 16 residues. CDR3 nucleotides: TGTGCCAGCAGCTTGGCAGGGGGACCCTCTGGAAACACCATATATTTT. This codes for CASSLAGGPSGNTIYF.